A selection of T cell receptor beta chains follows, all from one sample in a study of molecular identifiers for immune sequencing clone quantification. TCRdb used MiXCR to reprocess the PCR reads, holding one entry per CDR3 protein. The sample has hundreds of thousands of distinct CDR3 sequences, 15% to 20% seen once. Sequenced input: naive CD8+ T cells from blood, with Jurkat cell RNA spiked in. These receptors all come from a human donor in good health. Some libraries in this study had Jurkat cell RNA spiked in. Each CDR3 is given with its conserved first and last residue. A D gene is named only where the DNA matches it firmly. Clone size is given for some rows only: seen once, a few or many times, or a class if the clone is expanded.

D,J,V,size,CDR3,DNA
-,TRBJ2-7,TRBV24-1,-,CATSADDHNEQYF,TGTGCCACCAGCGCGGACGACCACAATGAGCAGTACTTC
TRBD2,TRBJ2-3,TRBV19,many,CASSRAGASTDTQYF,TGTGCCAGTAGTAGGGCGGGAGCGAGCACAGATACGCAGTATTTT
TRBD1,TRBJ1-2,TRBV15,-,CATSREREGAGYGYTF,TGTGCCACCAGCAGAGAGAGAGAGGGGGCAGGGTATGGCTACACCTTC
TRBD2,TRBJ2-4,TRBV20-1,many,CSAREGTSAIQYF,TGCAGTGCTAGAGAAGGGACTAGTGCCATTCAGTACTTC
TRBD2,TRBJ2-3,TRBV19,-,CASSIRSSGMVTDAQYF,TGTGCCAGTAGTATAAGGAGTAGCGGGATGGTTACAGATGCGCAGTATTTT
-,TRBJ2-3,TRBV7-9,many,CASSPPTGLGGDTQYF,TGTGCCAGCAGCCCCCCAACTGGATTAGGAGGAGATACGCAGTATTTT
-,TRBJ1-1,TRBV19,-,CASSIFGLPEALF,TGTGCCAGTAGTATATTTGGGCTACCTGAAGCTCTCTTT
TRBD1,TRBJ1-2,TRBV13,-,CAGSLVGTDYGYTF,TGTGCCGGCAGCTTAGTCGGGACAGATTATGGCTACACCTTC
-,TRBJ2-2,TRBV20-1,-,CSATGGGLTVTGELFF,TGCAGTGCGACCGGGGGAGGACTCACGGTCACCGGGGAGCTGTTTTTT
TRBD1,TRBJ2-7,TRBV6-5,many,CASSYSTGYEQYF,TGTGCCAGCAGTTACTCGACAGGGTACGAGCAGTACTTC
TRBD1,TRBJ1-5,TRBV29-1,many,CSVKGQGNQPQHF,TGCAGCGTCAAAGGACAGGGCAATCAGCCCCAGCATTTT
-,TRBJ1-1,TRBV27,many,CASRGGYTEAFF,TGTGCCTCCCGGGGAGGGTACACTGAAGCTTTCTTT
-,TRBJ2-1,TRBV7-2,many,CASSFIGEYNEQFF,TGTGCCAGCAGCTTTATAGGGGAGTACAATGAGCAGTTCTTC
TRBD2,TRBJ2-2,TRBV7-9,few,CASSLAAGGDTGELFF,TGTGCCAGCAGCTTAGCGGCGGGAGGGGACACCGGGGAGCTGTTTTTT
-,TRBJ2-7,TRBV19,-,CASIPQEYF,TGTGCCAGTATTCCGCAGGAGTACTTC
TRBD1,TRBJ1-2,TRBV5-3,-,CASSPPPLWTGGDYGYTF,TGTGCCAGCAGCCCACCCCCTTTATGGACAGGGGGGGACTATGGCTACACCTTC